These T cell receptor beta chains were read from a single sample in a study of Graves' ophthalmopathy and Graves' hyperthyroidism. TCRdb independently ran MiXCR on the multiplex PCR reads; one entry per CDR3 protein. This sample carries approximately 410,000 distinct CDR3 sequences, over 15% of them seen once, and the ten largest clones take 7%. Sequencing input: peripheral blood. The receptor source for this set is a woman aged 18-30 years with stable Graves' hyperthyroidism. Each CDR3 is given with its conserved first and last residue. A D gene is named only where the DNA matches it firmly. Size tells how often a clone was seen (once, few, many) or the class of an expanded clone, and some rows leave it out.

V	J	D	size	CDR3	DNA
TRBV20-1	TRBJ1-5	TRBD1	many	CSAPASGGVGTQPQHF	TGCAGTGCTCCAGCCTCAGGGGGCGTTGGGACTCAGCCCCAGCATTTT
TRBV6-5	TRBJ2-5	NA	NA	CAITRLESETQYF	TGTGCCATCACGAGACTCGAGAGTGAGACCCAGTACTTC
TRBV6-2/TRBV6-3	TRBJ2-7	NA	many	CASSTRQARSYEQYF	TGTGCCAGCAGTACCCGACAGGCCCGCTCCTACGAGCAGTACTTC
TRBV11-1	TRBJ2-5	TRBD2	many	CASTGGPTSGGSETQYF	TGTGCCAGCACAGGGGGGCCGACTAGCGGGGGGTCAGAGACCCAGTACTTC
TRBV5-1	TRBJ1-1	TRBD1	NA	CASSYLTGADTEAFF	TGCGCCAGCAGTTATTTGACAGGGGCGGACACTGAAGCTTTCTTT
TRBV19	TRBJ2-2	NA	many	CASSIQGANTGELFF	TGTGCCAGTAGTATTCAGGGCGCGAACACCGGGGAGCTGTTTTTT
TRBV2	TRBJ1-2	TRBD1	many	CASSDRGLRGGYTF	TGTGCCAGCAGTGACAGGGGGCTTAGAGGGGGCTACACCTTC
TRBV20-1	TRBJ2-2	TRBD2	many	CSATFGRTGELFF	TGCAGTGCTACCTTCGGGAGGACCGGGGAGCTGTTTTTT
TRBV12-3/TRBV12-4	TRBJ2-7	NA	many	CASSLGNSYEQYF	TGTGCCAGCAGTTTGGGGAACTCCTACGAGCAGTACTTC
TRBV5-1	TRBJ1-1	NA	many	CASRGGLDDSTEAFF	TGCGCCAGCAGGGGGGGCTTAGATGATAGCACTGAAGCTTTCTTT
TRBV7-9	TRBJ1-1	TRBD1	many	CASTQQGPEAFF	TGTGCCAGCACCCAACAGGGGCCTGAAGCTTTCTTT